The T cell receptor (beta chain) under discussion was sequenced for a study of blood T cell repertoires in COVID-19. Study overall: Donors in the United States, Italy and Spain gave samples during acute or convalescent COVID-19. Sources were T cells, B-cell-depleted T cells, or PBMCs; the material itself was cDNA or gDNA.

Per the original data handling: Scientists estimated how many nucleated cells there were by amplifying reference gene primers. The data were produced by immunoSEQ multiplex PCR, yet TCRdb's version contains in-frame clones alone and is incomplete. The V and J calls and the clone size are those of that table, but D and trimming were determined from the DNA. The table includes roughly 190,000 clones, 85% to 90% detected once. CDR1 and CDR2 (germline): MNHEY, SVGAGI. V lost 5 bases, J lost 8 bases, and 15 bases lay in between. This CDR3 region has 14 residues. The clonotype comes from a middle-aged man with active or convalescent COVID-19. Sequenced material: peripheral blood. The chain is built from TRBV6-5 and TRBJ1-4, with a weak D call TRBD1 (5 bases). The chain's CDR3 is CASSPGIQAEKLFF. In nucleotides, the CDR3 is TGTGCCAGCAGTCCAGGGATACAGGCGGAAAAACTGTTTTTT.